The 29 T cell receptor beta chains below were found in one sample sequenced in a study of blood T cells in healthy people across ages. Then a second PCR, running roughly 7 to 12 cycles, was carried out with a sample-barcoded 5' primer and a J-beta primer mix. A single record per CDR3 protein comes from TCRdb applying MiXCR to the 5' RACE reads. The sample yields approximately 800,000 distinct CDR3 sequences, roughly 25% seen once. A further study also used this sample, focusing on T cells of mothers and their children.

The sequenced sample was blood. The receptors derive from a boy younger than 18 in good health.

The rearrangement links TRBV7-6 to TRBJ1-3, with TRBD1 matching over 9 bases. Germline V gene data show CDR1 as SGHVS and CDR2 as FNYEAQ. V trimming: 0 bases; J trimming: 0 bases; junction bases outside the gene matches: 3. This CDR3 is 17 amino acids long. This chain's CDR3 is CASSLAGTGFSGNTIYF. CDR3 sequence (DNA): TGTGCCAGCAGCTTAGCCGGGACAGGGTTCTCTGGAAACACCATATATTTT.

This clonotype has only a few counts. The CDR3 loop reads CASGRRGTGNRGYGYTF. The DNA of the CDR3 is TGTGCTAGTGGCCGACGTGGGACAGGGAATAGAGGCTATGGCTACACCTTC. V and J are TRBV12-5 and TRBJ1-2; 9 bases agree with TRBD1. CDR3 length equals 17 residues. V lost 6 bases, J lost 4 bases, and 15 bases stayed unmatched. The V gene's germline CDR1 is LGHNT and CDR2 FRNRAP.

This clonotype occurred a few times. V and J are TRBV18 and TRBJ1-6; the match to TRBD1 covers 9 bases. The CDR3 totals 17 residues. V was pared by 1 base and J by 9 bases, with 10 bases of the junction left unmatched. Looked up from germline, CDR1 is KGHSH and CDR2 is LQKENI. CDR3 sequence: CASSPLAGTGRGSPLHF. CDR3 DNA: TGTGCCAGCTCACCACTTGCCGGGACAGGGCGAGGTTCACCCCTCCACTTT.

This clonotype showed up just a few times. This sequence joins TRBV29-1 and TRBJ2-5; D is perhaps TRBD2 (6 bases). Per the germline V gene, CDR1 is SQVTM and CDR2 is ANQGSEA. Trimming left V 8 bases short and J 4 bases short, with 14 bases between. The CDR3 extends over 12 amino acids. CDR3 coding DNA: TGCAGCTTGGAGGAGGGGTCAGAGACCCAGTACTTC. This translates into CSLEEGSETQYF.

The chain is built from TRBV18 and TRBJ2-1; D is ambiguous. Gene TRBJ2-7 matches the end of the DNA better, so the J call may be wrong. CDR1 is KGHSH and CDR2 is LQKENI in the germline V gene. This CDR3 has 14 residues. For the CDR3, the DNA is TGTGCCAGCTCACCAGAGGCTAACTCCTACGAGCAGTACTTC. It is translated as CASSPEANSYEQYF.

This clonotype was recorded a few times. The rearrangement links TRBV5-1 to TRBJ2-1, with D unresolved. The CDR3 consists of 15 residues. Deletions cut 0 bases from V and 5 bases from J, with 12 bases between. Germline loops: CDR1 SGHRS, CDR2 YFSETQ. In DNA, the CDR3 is TGCGCCAGCAGCTTGGACCCTTCCGCCAACAATGAGCAGTTCTTC. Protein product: CASSLDPSANNEQFF.

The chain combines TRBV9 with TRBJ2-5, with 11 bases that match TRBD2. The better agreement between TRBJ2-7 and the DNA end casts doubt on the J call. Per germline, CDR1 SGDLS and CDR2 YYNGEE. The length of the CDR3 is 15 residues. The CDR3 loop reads CASSESSGGLYEQYF. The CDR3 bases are TGTGCCAGCAGCGAGTCTAGCGGGGGGCTCTACGAGCAGTACTTC.

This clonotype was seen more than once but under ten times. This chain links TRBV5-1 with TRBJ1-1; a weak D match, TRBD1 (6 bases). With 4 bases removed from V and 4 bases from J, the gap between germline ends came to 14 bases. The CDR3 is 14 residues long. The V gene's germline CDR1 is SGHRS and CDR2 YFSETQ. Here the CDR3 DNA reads TGCGCCAGCAGCACCCTAGGGGGTAGCACTGAAGCTTTCTTT. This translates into CASSTLGGSTEAFF.

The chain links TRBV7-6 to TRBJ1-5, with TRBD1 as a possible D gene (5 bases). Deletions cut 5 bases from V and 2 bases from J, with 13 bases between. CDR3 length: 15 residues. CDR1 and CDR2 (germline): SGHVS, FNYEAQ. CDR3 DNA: TGTGCCAGCAGCCCCATGGGACGGGGCAATCAGCCCCAGCATTTT. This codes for CASSPMGRGNQPQHF.

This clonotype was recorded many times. The CDR3 coding sequence is TGTGCCAGCAGCTTAGGGGTTTCTTCAGGTGAGCAGTTCTTC. Amino acid sequence: CASSLGVSSGEQFF. The rearrangement links TRBV7-6 to TRBJ2-1; D unclear. The germline V and J ends were trimmed by 1 base and 9 bases, with 13 bases remaining between them. CDR1 is SGHVS and CDR2 is FNYEAQ in the germline V gene. The CDR3 covers 14 residues. The full variable domain, completed using reference TRBV7-6 and TRBJ2-1, is GAGVSQSPRYKVTKRGQDVALRCDPISGHVSLYWYRQALGQGPEFLTYFNYEAQQDKSGLPNDRFSAERPEGSISTLTIQRTEQRDSAMYRCASSLGVSSGEQFFGPGTRLTVL.

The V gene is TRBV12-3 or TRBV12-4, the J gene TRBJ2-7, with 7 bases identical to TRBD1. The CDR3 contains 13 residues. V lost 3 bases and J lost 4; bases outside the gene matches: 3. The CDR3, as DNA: TGTGCCAGCAGTTTTGGGACAGAATACGAGCAGTACTTC. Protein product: CASSFGTEYEQYF.

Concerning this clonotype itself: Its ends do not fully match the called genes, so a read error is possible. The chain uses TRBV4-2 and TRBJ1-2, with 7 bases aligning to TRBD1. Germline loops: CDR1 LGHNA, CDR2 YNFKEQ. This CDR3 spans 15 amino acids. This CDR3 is CACSQPQQGTYGYTF. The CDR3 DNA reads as TGTGCCTGCAGCCAACCCCAACAGGGGACCTATGGCTACACCTTC.

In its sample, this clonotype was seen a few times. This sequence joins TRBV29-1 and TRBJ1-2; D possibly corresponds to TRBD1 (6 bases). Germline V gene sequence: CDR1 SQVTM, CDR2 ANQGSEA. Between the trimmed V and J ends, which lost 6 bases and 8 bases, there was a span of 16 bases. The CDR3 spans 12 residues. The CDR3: CSVAVGGGGYTF. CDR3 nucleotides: TGCAGCGTCGCGGTGGGGGGGGGCGGCTACACCTTC.

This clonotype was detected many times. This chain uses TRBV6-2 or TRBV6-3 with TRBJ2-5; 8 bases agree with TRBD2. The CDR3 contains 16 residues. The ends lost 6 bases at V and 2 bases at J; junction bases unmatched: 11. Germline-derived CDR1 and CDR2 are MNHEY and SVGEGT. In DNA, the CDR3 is TGTGCCAGCAGACCCGAACTAGCGGCCCCTCAAGAGACCCAGTACTTC. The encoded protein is CASRPELAAPQETQYF.

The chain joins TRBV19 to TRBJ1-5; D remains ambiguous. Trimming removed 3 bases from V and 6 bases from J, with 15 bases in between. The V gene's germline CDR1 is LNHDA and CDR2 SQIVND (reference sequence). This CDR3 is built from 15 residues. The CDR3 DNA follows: TGTGCCAGTAGTATCGGGATAGGGCTCGGTCAGCCCCAGCATTTT. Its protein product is CASSIGIGLGQPQHF.

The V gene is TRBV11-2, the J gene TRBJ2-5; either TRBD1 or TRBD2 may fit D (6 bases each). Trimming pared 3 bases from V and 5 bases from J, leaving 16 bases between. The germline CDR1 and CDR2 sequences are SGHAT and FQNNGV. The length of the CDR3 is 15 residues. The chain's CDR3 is CASSLGGRSGETQYF. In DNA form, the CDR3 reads TGTGCCAGCAGCTTGGGGGGCCGATCAGGGGAGACCCAGTACTTC.

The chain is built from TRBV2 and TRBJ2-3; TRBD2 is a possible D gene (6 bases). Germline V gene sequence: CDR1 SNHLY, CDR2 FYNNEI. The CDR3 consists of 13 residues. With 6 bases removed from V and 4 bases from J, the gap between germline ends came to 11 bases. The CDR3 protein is CASSVVAADTQYF. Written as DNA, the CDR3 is TGTGCCAGCAGCGTTGTAGCGGCAGATACGCAGTATTTT.

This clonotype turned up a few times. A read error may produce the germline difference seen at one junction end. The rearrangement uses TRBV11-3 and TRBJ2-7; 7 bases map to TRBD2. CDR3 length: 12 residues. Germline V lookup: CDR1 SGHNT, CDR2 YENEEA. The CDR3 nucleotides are TGTGCCAGCAGCGGCTTCCCGGGACTACCGGTCTTC. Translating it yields CASSGFPGLPVF.

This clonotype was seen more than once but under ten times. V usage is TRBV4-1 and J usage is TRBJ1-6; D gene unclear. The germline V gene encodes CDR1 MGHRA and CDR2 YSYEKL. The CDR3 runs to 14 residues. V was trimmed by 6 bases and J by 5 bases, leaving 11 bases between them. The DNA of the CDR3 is TGCGCCAGCAGGAGCTCCCCGGATAATTCACCCCTCCACTTT. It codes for CASRSSPDNSPLHF.

The CDR3 region is CASSIGLGARGSGGNTGELFF. CDR3 DNA sequence: TGTGCCAGCAGTATAGGGCTCGGCGCGCGAGGTAGCGGGGGAAACACCGGGGAGCTGTTTTTT. The chain combines TRBV27 with TRBJ2-2; 9 bases align to TRBD2. Germline CDR1 MNHEY, CDR2 SMNVEV (reference sequence). V dropped 5 bases and J dropped 2; count of bases not matched to a gene: 21. This CDR3 comprises 21 residues.

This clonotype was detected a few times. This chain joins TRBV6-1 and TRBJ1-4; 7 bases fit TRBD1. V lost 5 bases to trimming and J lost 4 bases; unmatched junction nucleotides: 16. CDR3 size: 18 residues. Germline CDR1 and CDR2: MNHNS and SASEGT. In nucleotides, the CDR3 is TGTGCCAGCAGTCGTCAGGGGGTGTCGAGTCCAAATAATGAAAAACTGTTTTTT. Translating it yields CASSRQGVSSPNNEKLFF.

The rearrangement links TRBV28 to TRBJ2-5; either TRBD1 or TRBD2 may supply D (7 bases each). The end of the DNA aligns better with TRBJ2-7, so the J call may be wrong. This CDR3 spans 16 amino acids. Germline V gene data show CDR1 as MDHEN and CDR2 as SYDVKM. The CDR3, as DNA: TGTGCCAGCAGCCACAGGGGAGGGAATAAGGGCTACGAGCAGTACTTC. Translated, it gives CASSHRGGNKGYEQYF.

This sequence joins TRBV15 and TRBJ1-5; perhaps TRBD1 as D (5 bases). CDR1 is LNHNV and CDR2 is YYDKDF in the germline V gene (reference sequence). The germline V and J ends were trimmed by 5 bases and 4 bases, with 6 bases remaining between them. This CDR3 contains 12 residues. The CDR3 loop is CATSGGNQPQHF. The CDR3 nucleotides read TGTGCCACCAGCGGGGGTAATCAGCCCCAGCATTTT.

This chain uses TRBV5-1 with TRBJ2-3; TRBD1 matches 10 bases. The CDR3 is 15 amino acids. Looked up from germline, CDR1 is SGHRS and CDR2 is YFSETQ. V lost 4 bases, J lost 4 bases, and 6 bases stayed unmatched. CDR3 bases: TGCGCCAGCAGCCGGGACAGGGGACATCCAGATACGCAGTATTTT. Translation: CASSRDRGHPDTQYF. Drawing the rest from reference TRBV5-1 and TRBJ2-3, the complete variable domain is KAGVTQTPRYLIKTRGQQVTLSCSPISGHRSVSWYQQTPGQGLQFLFEYFSETQRNKGNFPGRFSGRQFSNSRSEMNVSTLELGDSALYLCASSRDRGHPDTQYFGPGTRLTVL.

For the CDR3, the DNA is TGTGCCACCAGTAAGGGACACGCCGATGAAAAACTGTTTTTT. Translating gives CATSKGHADEKLFF. The chain recombines TRBV15 with TRBJ1-4; D is perhaps TRBD1 (6 bases). This CDR3 comprises 14 residues. The germline V and J ends were trimmed by 6 bases and 6 bases, with 14 bases remaining between them. CDR1 and CDR2 from the germline V gene are LNHNV and YYDKDF (reference sequence).

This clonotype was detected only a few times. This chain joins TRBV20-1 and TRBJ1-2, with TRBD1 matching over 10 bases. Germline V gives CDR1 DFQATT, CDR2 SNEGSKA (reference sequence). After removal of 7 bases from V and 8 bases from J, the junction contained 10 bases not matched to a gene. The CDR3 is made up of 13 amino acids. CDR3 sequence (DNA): TGCAGTGTCGCCACCGGGACAGGGGACGGCTACACCTTC. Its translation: CSVATGTGDGYTF.

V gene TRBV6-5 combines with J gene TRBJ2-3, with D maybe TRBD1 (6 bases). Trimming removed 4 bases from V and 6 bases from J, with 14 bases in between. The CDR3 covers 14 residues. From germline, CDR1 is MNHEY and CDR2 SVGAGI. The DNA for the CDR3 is TGTGCCAGCAGTTTACAGGGAATTGTTGATACGCAGTATTTT. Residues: CASSLQGIVDTQYF.

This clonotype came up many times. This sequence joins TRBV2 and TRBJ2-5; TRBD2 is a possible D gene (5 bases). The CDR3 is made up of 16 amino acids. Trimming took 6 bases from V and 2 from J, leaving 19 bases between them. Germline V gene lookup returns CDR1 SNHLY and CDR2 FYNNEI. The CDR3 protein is CASRPLGVGLQETQYF. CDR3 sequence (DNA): TGTGCCAGCAGGCCACTAGGAGTGGGTCTGCAAGAGACCCAGTACTTC.

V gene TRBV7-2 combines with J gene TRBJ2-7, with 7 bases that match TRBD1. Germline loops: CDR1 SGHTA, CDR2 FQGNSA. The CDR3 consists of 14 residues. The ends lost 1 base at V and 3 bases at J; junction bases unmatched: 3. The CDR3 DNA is TGTGCCAGCAGCTTAGACAACAGGGGCTACGAGCAGTACTTC. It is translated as CASSLDNRGYEQYF.